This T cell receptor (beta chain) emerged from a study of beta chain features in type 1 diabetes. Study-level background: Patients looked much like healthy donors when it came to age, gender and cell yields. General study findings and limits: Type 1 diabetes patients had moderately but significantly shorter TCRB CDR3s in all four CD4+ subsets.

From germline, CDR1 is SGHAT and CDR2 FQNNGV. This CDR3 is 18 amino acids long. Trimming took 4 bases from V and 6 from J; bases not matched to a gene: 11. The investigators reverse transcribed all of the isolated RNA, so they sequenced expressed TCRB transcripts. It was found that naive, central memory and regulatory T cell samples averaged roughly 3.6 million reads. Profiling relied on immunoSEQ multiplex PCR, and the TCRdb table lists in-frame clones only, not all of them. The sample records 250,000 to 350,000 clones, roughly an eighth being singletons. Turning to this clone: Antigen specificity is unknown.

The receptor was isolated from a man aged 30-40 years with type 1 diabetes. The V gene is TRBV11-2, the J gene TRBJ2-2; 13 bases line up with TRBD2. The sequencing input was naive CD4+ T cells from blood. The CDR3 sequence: CASSSISLAGGYPGELFF. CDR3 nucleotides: TGTGCCAGCAGCTCGATATCACTAGCGGGAGGGTATCCCGGGGAGCTGTTTTTT.